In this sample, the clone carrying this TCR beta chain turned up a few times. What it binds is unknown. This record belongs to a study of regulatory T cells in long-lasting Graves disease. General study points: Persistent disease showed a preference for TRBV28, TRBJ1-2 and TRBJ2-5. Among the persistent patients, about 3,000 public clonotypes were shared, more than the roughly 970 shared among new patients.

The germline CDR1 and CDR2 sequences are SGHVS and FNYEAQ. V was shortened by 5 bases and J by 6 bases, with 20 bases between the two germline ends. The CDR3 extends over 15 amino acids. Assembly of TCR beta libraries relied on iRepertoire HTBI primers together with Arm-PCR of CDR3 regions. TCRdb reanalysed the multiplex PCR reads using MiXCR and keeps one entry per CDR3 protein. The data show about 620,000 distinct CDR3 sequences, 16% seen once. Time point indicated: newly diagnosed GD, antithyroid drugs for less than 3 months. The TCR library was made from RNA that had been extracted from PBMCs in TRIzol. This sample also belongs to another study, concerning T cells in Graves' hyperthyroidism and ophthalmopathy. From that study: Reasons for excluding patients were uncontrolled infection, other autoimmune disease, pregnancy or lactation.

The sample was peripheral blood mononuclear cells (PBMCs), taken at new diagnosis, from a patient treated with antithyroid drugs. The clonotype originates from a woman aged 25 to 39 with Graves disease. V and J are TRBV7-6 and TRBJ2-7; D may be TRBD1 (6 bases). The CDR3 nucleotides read TGTGCCAGCAGCGCGTCAACGGACAGTGGGTCCGAGCAGTACTTC. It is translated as CASSASTDSGSEQYF.